These T cell receptor beta chains were read from a single sample in a study of blood T cells in healthy people across ages. One entry per CDR3 protein results from TCRdb running MiXCR on the 5' RACE reads. The data show 500,000 to 600,000 distinct CDR3 sequences, 27% seen once. Sequencing was carried out using blood. The receptors here all came from an older woman in good health. The CDR3 runs from the conserved cysteine through the conserved F or W. A D gene is named only where the DNA matches it firmly. Some rows mark clone size as missing; the rest say once, few, many or name a class of expanded clone.

cdr3_length	j_call	clone_size	d_call	v_call	cdr3_aa	cdr3_nt
11	TRBJ1-1	many	.	TRBV12-3/TRBV12-4	CASSLTTEAFF	TGTGCCAGCAGTTTGACCACTGAAGCTTTCTTT
14	TRBJ2-2	.	.	TRBV20-1	CSARSAAGTGELFF	TGCAGTGCTAGATCCGCGGCGGGCACCGGGGAGCTGTTTTTT
14	TRBJ1-2	.	.	TRBV12-3/TRBV12-4	CASSLMGVSYGYTF	TGTGCCAGCAGTTTAATGGGGGTTAGCTATGGCTACACCTTC
17	TRBJ2-3	once	TRBD2	TRBV7-8	CASSLWRGTSSTDPQYF	TGTGCCAGCAGCTTATGGCGGGGGACCTCTAGCACAGATCCGCAGTATTTT
14	TRBJ1-1	.	TRBD1	TRBV12-3/TRBV12-4	CASQERGGISEAFF	TGTGCCAGCCAAGAGAGAGGGGGCATTAGTGAAGCTTTCTTT
15	TRBJ2-7	few	TRBD2	TRBV5-1	CASSFGGTSKDEQYF	TGCGCCAGCAGCTTCGGAGGGACTAGTAAAGACGAGCAGTACTTC
15	TRBJ2-3	.	.	TRBV29-1	CSVDSRQGSADTQYF	TGCAGCGTTGACTCTCGGCAGGGGAGCGCAGATACGCAGTATTTT
13	TRBJ1-4	.	TRBD1	TRBV10-3	CAISGQGYEKLFF	TGTGCCATCTCGGGACAGGGTTATGAAAAACTGTTTTTT
12	TRBJ2-7	.	.	TRBV28	CASRGSAYEQYF	TGTGCCAGCAGGGGGAGTGCCTACGAGCAGTACTTC
13	TRBJ2-2	.	.	TRBV20-1	CSARPWDTGELFF	TGCAGTGCTAGACCGTGGGACACCGGGGAGCTGTTTTTT
14	TRBJ2-1	.	TRBD2	TRBV5-6	CASSSGGWWNEQFF	TGTGCCAGCAGCAGCGGGGGGTGGTGGAATGAGCAGTTCTTC
12	TRBJ2-7	few	TRBD1	TRBV12-3/TRBV12-4	CASTKGGREQYF	TGTGCCAGCACTAAAGGGGGCCGTGAGCAGTACTTC
15	TRBJ2-1	few	.	TRBV15	CATSRQIFRGVEQFF	TGTGCCACCAGCAGGCAAATTTTTAGGGGGGTTGAGCAGTTCTTC
14	TRBJ2-1	.	TRBD2	TRBV6-6	CASSYGTRNNEQFF	TGTGCCAGCAGTTACGGGACTAGGAACAATGAGCAGTTCTTC
15	TRBJ2-5	many	TRBD1	TRBV5-1	CASSLVGTGEETQYF	TGCGCCAGCAGCTTGGTAGGGACAGGCGAAGAGACCCAGTACTTC
16	TRBJ2-3	.	.	TRBV5-1	CASSPANMPTTDTQYF	TGCGCCAGCAGCCCGGCTAACATGCCCACTACAGATACGCAGTATTTT
15	TRBJ2-2	few	.	TRBV29-1	CSAYPGYSNTGELFF	TGCAGCGCCTACCCGGGTTACTCGAACACCGGGGAGCTGTTTTTT
16	TRBJ2-5	few	TRBD2	TRBV11-2	CASSDGRQPNEETQYF	TGTGCCAGCAGCGACGGGAGGCAGCCCAACGAAGAGACCCAGTACTTC
17	TRBJ1-5	.	TRBD1	TRBV30	CAWSSGQGVGGNQPQHF	TGTGCCTGGAGCTCGGGACAGGGCGTAGGAGGAAATCAGCCCCAGCATTTT
17	TRBJ1-1	.	TRBD1	TRBV4-3	CASSQDGRQGAYTEAFF	TGCGCCAGCAGCCAAGATGGGAGACAGGGGGCCTACACTGAAGCTTTCTTT
15	TRBJ2-7	many	.	TRBV11-3	CASSTISGVAYEQYF	TGTGCCAGCAGCACCATTTCGGGAGTAGCCTACGAGCAGTACTTC
11	TRBJ2-1	.	.	TRBV6-1	CASTYHNEQFF	TGTGCCAGCACCTACCACAATGAGCAGTTCTTC
13	TRBJ1-1	.	.	TRBV29-1	CSVVTPENTEAFF	TGCAGCGTTGTAACACCCGAGAACACTGAAGCTTTCTTT
13	TRBJ2-5	.	TRBD2	TRBV10-3	CAISVSGEETQYF	TGTGCCATCAGTGTTAGCGGGGAGGAGACCCAGTACTTC
13	TRBJ1-2	.	.	TRBV7-2	CASSFAGGNGYTF	TGTGCCAGCAGCTTCGCGGGGGGGAATGGCTACACCTTC
15	TRBJ1-2	.	.	TRBV28	CASSLLGDLNYGYTF	TGTGCCAGCAGTTTATTAGGGGACCTGAACTATGGCTACACCTTC
16	TRBJ2-3	once	TRBD1	TRBV18	CASSLLMRGHTDTQYF	TGTGCCAGCTCACTTCTGATGAGGGGGCACACAGATACGCAGTATTTT
17	TRBJ2-2	.	.	TRBV6-5	CASSWYHPKANTGELFF	TGTGCCAGCAGTTGGTACCACCCAAAGGCGAACACCGGGGAGCTGTTTTTT
15	TRBJ2-1	few	.	TRBV7-3	CASSLVGGDYNEQFF	TGTGCCAGCAGCTTGGTGGGCGGGGATTACAATGAGCAGTTCTTC
16	TRBJ2-1	.	TRBD2	TRBV5-1	CASSIRLAGGPNEQFF	TGCGCCAGCAGCATCCGACTAGCGGGGGGGCCTAATGAGCAGTTCTTC
16	TRBJ2-6	.	TRBD1	TRBV12-3/TRBV12-4	CASSFHRGTGANVLTF	TGTGCCAGCAGTTTCCACAGGGGGACAGGGGCCAACGTCCTGACTTTC